One sample yielded the 24 T cell receptor beta chains listed below, sequenced in a study of shared clonotypes between healthy human individuals. Sequencing was performed with immunoSEQ multiplex PCR; in TCRdb, only in-frame clones are kept and a portion is missing. The top ten clones hold over 0.12% of a sample with more than 2,000,000 clones, just over 90% of them seen once. The sequencing input was naive CD4+ T cells sorted from blood. Subset reported: CD45RA+ positively selected. The origin of the receptors is a man aged 18 to 35 in good health.

In DNA, the CDR3 is TGTGCCAGCAGTGGACAGGGGGCCTATCAGCCCCAGCATTTT. Protein: CASSGQGAYQPQHF. The chain couples TRBV2 to TRBJ1-5; 10 bases map to TRBD1. J was trimmed by 5 bases and V by 4 bases; bases with no gene match: 2. The CDR3 contains 14 residues. CDR1 and CDR2 (germline): SNHLY, FYNNEI.

V usage is TRBV5-1 and J usage is TRBJ2-2; possibly TRBD1 for D (6 bases). The V gene lost 5 bases and the J gene lost 4 bases, with 12 bases spanning the gap. Germline values: CDR1 SGHRS, CDR2 YFSETQ. CDR3 length: 14 residues. DNA for the CDR3: TGCGCCAGCAGACAGGGCACCTTCACCGGGGAGCTGTTTTTT. Protein sequence: CASRQGTFTGELFF.

The genes are TRBV28 and TRBJ1-2; no clear D. V was pared by 7 bases and J by 1 base, with 4 bases between. CDR1 and CDR2 from the germline V gene are MDHEN and SYDVKM. This CDR3 comprises 11 residues. In DNA, the CDR3 is TGTGCCAGCAAGGTTAACTATGGCTACACCTTC. It is translated as CASKVNYGYTF.

The sample holds a few counts of this clone. Other DNA sequences within the sample encode an identical CDR3. The genes are TRBV9 and TRBJ2-7; 9 bases line up with TRBD1. J lost 0 bases, V lost 2 bases, and 3 bases had no gene match. The CDR3 runs 15 residues. CDR1 SGDLS and CDR2 YYNGEE come from the germline V gene. CDR3 nucleotide sequence: TGTGCCAGCAGCGTCGGGACAGGGAGCTCCTACGAGCAGTACTTC. Protein product: CASSVGTGSSYEQYF. The full variable domain, with the rest looked up from reference TRBV9 and TRBJ2-7, is DSGVTQTPKHLITATGQRVTLRCSPRSGDLSVYWYQQSLDQGLQFLIQYYNGEERAKGNILERFSAQQFPDLHSELNLSSLELGDSALYFCASSVGTGSSYEQYFGPGTRLTVT.

The genes are TRBV20-1 and TRBJ1-4; no clear D. Germline CDR1 DFQATT, CDR2 SNEGSKA (reference sequence). Trimming took 3 bases from V and 11 from J, leaving 10 bases between them. This CDR3 comprises 11 residues. For the CDR3, the DNA is TGCAGTGCTAGTTCGGGGAACAAACTGTTTTTT. This sequence encodes CSASSGNKLFF.

J is TRBJ2-5 and V is TRBV18, with TRBD2 as a possible D gene (6 bases). V lost 2 bases and J 1 base, leaving 17 bases between the germline ends. The CDR3 is made up of 17 amino acids. Germline V gene sequence: CDR1 KGHSH, CDR2 LQKENI. The CDR3 DNA follows: TGTGCCAGCTCACCAATCCTTTCCCTAGCGAGCCAAGAGACCCAGTACTTC. It encodes CASSPILSLASQETQYF.

This clone was recorded only once. V gene TRBV19 combines with J gene TRBJ2-7; a weak D match, TRBD1 (6 bases). Trimming cost V 3 bases and J 6 bases, with 12 bases left between them. Germline loops: CDR1 LNHDA, CDR2 SQIVND (reference sequence). The CDR3 totals 13 residues. The CDR3 sequence: CASSITGIGEQYF. The CDR3 nucleotides are TGTGCCAGTAGTATCACAGGGATTGGCGAGCAGTACTTC.

V is TRBV6-5 and J is TRBJ1-2, with D unresolved. Between the trimmed V and J ends, which lost 2 bases and 6 bases, there was a span of 10 bases. Per the germline V gene, CDR1 is MNHEY and CDR2 is SVGAGI. The CDR3 extends over 13 amino acids. CDR3 loop: CASSYTRLNGYTF. The DNA of the CDR3 is TGTGCCAGCAGTTACACACGTCTTAATGGCTACACCTTC.

This chain links TRBV4-1 with TRBJ1-4; tentative D call: TRBD1 (6 bases). CDR3 length: 14 residues. Germline loops: CDR1 MGHRA, CDR2 YSYEKL. Between the trimmed V and J ends, which lost 0 bases and 14 bases, there was a span of 16 bases. The CDR3 region is CASSQDRGPKGLFF. The CDR3 DNA follows: TGCGCCAGCAGCCAAGATCGGGGGCCGAAGGGGCTGTTTTTT.

Concerning this clone itself: The same CDR3 also results from other DNA sequences found in this sample. The V and J genes are TRBV18 and TRBJ2-6; no clear D. The germline V gene encodes CDR1 KGHSH and CDR2 LQKENI. There are 15 residues in the CDR3. The V end was cut by 3 bases, the J end by 1 base, with 7 bases between. CDR3 nucleotides: TGTGCCAGCTCACCGAAGGGATCTGGGGCCAACGTCCTGACTTTC. This gives the protein CASSPKGSGANVLTF.

The chain couples TRBV7-2 to TRBJ2-1; TRBD2 aligns across 11 bases. This CDR3 has 17 residues. The junction had 6 bases not matched to a gene; V was cut back by 1 base and J by 4 bases. Germline-derived CDR1 and CDR2 are SGHTA and FQGNSA. DNA of the CDR3: TGTGCCAGCAGCTTAGAAACCCGACTAGCGGGGTACAATGAGCAGTTCTTC. The encoded protein is CASSLETRLAGYNEQFF. The complete variable domain, with remaining parts taken from reference TRBV7-2 and TRBJ2-1, reads GAGVSQSPSNKVTEKGKDVELRCDPISGHTALYWYRQSLGQGLEFLIYFQGNSAPDKSGLPSDRFSAERTGGSVSTLTIQRTQQEDSAVYLCASSLETRLAGYNEQFFGPGTRLTVL.

The chain has TRBV7-9 and TRBJ2-1; 7 nucleotides line up with TRBD1. Germline V gene data show CDR1 as SEHNR and CDR2 as FQNEAQ (reference sequence). The CDR3 loop spans 15 amino acids. Trimming took 4 bases from V and 1 from J; bases not matched to a gene: 4. The CDR3: CASSSRDRSYNEQFF. In nucleotides, the CDR3 is TGTGCCAGCAGCTCCCGGGACAGATCCTACAATGAGCAGTTCTTC. Full variable domain (remainder filled in from reference TRBV7-9 and TRBJ2-1): DTGVSQNPRHKITKRGQNVTFRCDPISEHNRLYWYRQTLGQGPEFLTYFQNEAQLEKSRLLSDRFSAERPKGSFSTLEIQRTEQGDSAMYLCASSSRDRSYNEQFFGPGTRLTVL.

For this clone: Distinct nucleotide sequences in the sample also encode this CDR3. The rearrangement joins TRBV7-9 to TRBJ1-1; 9 positions match TRBD1. The CDR3 covers 14 residues. J was trimmed by 1 base and V by 8 bases; bases with no gene match: 5. The germline V gene has CDR1 SEHNR and CDR2 FQNEAQ (reference sequence). As DNA, the CDR3 is TGTGCCAGCTCCAGGACAGGGGCGAACACTGAAGCTTTCTTT. It is translated as CASSRTGANTEAFF. The entire variable domain, with the rest obtained from reference TRBV7-9 and TRBJ1-1, is as follows: DTGVSQNPRHKITKRGQNVTFRCDPISEHNRLYWYRQTLGQGPEFLTYFQNEAQLEKSRLLSDRFSAERPKGSFSTLEIQRTEQGDSAMYLCASSRTGANTEAFFGQGTRLTVV.

The rearrangement uses TRBV2 and TRBJ2-3; D call uncertain. Germline CDR1 and CDR2: SNHLY and FYNNEI. This CDR3 region has 14 residues. V dropped 6 bases and J dropped 0 bases, with 10 bases sitting between them. The CDR3 DNA sequence: TGTGCCAGCAGCCCGATGACTAGCACAGATACGCAGTATTTT. As protein: CASSPMTSTDTQYF.

V and J are TRBV2 and TRBJ1-4; D is unclear. The germline V gene encodes CDR1 SNHLY and CDR2 FYNNEI. This CDR3 has 14 amino acids. With 7 bases removed from V and 0 bases from J, the gap between germline ends came to 9 bases. Here the CDR3 reads CASKMAATNEKLFF. As DNA, the CDR3 is TGTGCCAGCAAAATGGCAGCAACTAATGAAAAACTGTTTTTT.

The chain combines TRBV10-1 with TRBJ2-1; possibly TRBD1 or TRBD2 for D (6 bases each). The V gene's germline CDR1 is WNHNN and CDR2 SYGVQD (reference sequence). Trimming cost V 2 bases and J 7 bases, with 15 bases left between them. This CDR3 spans 15 amino acids. The CDR3 here is CASSEGGPGLNEQFF. DNA of the CDR3: TGCGCCAGCAGTGAGGGGGGGCCAGGGCTAAATGAGCAGTTCTTC.

The gene calls are TRBV18 and TRBJ1-3, with 8 bases lining up with TRBD1. Germline lookup yields CDR1 KGHSH and CDR2 LQKENI. The CDR3 sequence is 16 residues long. With V trimmed by 3 bases and J by 0 bases, 4 bases remained unmatched. CDR3 nucleotide sequence: TGTGCCAGCTCACCGGGACAGGCCATCTCTGGAAACACCATATATTTT. Encoded protein: CASSPGQAISGNTIYF.

The chain carries TRBV7-2 and TRBJ2-5, with D possibly matching TRBD2 (6 bases). The CDR3 contains 14 residues. Deletions cut 3 bases from V and 5 bases from J, with 13 bases between. Germline loops: CDR1 SGHTA, CDR2 FQGNSA. The CDR3 sequence is CASSFPGGAETQYF. The CDR3 bases are TGTGCCAGCAGCTTCCCCGGCGGGGCGGAGACCCAGTACTTC.

In its sample, this clone was seen once. The chain has TRBV18 and TRBJ2-7; unclear D gene. The CDR3 is 12 amino acids. Germline CDR1 is KGHSH and CDR2 is LQKENI. V dropped 3 bases and J dropped 6 bases, with 9 bases sitting between them. In DNA form, the CDR3 reads TGTGCCAGCTCACCCCCTGCCAGCGAGCAGTACTTC. Protein product: CASSPPASEQYF.

The chain couples TRBV5-4 to TRBJ1-2; D gene unclear. Germline CDR1 SGHNT, CDR2 YYREEE (reference sequence). The CDR3 spans 13 residues. Trimming shortened V by 3 bases and J by 8 bases, and 14 bases separated the two germline ends. The DNA for the CDR3 is TGTGCCAGCAGCTCTACGGGAGGGAGGGGCTACACCTTC. Amino acid sequence: CASSSTGGRGYTF.

The rearrangement joins TRBV28 to TRBJ1-3; D uncertain. The CDR3 spans 15 residues. Trimming took 6 bases from V and 0 from J, leaving 12 bases between them. Germline lookup yields CDR1 MDHEN and CDR2 SYDVKM. Here the CDR3 reads CASSQDVSSGNTIYF. For the CDR3, the DNA is TGTGCCAGCAGCCAGGACGTAAGCTCTGGAAACACCATATATTTT.

This clone occurred a few times. The chain combines TRBV5-4 with TRBJ1-6, with D hard to call. V was trimmed by 3 bases and J by 10 bases, leaving 8 bases between them. Looked up from germline, CDR1 is SGHNT and CDR2 is YYREEE (reference sequence). CDR3 size: 12 residues. Written as DNA, the CDR3 is TGTGCCAGCAGCTCTAGTGGCTCACCCCTCCACTTT. It yields the protein CASSSSGSPLHF.

J is TRBJ2-5 and V is TRBV7-2; no clear D. The CDR3 has 13 residues. Germline V CDR1 and CDR2: SGHTA, FQGNSA. V lost 1 base, J lost 4 bases, and 7 bases lay in between. The CDR3 sequence is CASSLVRLETQYF. The CDR3 DNA follows: TGTGCCAGCAGCTTAGTCCGGTTAGAGACCCAGTACTTC.

The V call is TRBV5-1, the J call TRBJ1-6; D gene uncertain. CDR3 length: 15 amino acids. CDR1 is SGHRS, CDR2 YFSETQ, per germline. V was pared by 0 bases and J by 6 bases, with 10 bases between. The CDR3, as DNA: TGCGCCAGCAGCTTGGTTACGGGAGCTAATTCACCCCTCCACTTT. It specifies CASSLVTGANSPLHF.